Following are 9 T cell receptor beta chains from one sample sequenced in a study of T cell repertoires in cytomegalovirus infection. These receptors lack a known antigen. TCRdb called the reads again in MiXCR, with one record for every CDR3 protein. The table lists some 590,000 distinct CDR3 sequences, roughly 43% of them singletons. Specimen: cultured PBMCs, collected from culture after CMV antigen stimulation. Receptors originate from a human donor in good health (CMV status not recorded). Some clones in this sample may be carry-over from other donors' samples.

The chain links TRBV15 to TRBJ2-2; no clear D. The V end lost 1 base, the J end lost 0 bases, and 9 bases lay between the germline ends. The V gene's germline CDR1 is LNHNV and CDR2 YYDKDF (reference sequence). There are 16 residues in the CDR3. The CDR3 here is CATSRVDAANTGELFF. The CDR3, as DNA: TGTGCCACCAGCAGAGTGGACGCAGCGAACACCGGGGAGCTGTTTTTT.

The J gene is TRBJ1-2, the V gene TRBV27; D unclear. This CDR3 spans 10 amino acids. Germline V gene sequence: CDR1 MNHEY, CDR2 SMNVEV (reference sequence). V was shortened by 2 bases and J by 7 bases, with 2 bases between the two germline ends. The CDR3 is CASSLPGYTF. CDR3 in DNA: TGTGCCAGCAGTTTACCTGGCTACACCTTC.

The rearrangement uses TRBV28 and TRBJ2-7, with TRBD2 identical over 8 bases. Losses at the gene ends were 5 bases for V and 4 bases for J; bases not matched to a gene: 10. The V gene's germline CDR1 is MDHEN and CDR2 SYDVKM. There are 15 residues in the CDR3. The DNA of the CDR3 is TGTGCCAGCAGTCGGCCGATAGCGGGACGATACGAGCAGTACTTC. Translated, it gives CASSRPIAGRYEQYF.

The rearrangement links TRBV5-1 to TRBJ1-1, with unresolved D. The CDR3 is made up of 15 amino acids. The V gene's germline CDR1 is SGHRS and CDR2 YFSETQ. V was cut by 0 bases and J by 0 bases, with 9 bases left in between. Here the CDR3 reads CASSLGRSVNTEAFF. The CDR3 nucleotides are TGCGCCAGCAGCTTGGGCCGGTCTGTGAACACTGAAGCTTTCTTT.

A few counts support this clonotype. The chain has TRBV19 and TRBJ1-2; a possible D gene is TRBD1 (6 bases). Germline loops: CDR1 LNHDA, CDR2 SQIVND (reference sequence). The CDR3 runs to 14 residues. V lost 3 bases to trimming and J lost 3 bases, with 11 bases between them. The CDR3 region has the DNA TGTGCCAGTAGTATCGTCCGGACAGACTATGGCTACACCTTC. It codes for CASSIVRTDYGYTF.

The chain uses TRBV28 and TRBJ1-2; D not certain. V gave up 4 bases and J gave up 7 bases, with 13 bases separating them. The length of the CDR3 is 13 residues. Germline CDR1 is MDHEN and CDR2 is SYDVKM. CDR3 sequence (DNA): TGTGCCAGCAGTTCCCCAATTTGGCGTGGCTACACCTTC. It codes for CASSSPIWRGYTF.

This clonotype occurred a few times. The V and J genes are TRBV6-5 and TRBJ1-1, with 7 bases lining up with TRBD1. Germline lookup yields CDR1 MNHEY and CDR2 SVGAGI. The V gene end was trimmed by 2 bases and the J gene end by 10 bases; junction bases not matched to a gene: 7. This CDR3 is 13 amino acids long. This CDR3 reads CASSYQDRFRAFF. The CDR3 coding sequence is TGTGCCAGCAGTTACCAGGACAGGTTTCGAGCTTTCTTT.

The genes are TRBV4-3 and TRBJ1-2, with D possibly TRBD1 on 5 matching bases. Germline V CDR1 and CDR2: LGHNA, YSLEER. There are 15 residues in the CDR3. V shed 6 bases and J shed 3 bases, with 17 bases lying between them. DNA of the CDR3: TGCGCCAGCAGTCCAGGTCGGCAGACAGACTATGGCTACACCTTC. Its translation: CASSPGRQTDYGYTF.

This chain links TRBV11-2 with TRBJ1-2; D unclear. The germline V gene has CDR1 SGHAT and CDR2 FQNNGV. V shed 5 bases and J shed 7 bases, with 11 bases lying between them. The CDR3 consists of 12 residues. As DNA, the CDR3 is TGTGCCAGCAGCGCAGGACCTTCTGGCTACACCTTC. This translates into CASSAGPSGYTF.